This TCR beta chain was sequenced for a study of T cells in Graves' hyperthyroidism and ophthalmopathy. This clonotype was found many times. Its target is unknown. Uncontrolled infection, other autoimmune disease, pregnancy or lactation disqualified patients from enrolment. Each diagnosis was grounded in clinical symptoms, serum thyroxine and TRAb, thyroid ultrasound, and orbital computed tomography. Researchers took RNA transcripts and amplified the TCR beta CDR3 regions from them. The primer set for the first-round RT-PCR of the TCR CDR3 was HTBI. Each CDR3 protein is one row after TCRdb ran MiXCR on the multiplex PCR reads. The sample lists 550,000 to 700,000 distinct CDR3 sequences; 46% were seen once. Study-wide points: Blood also contained most expanded thyroid clonotypes above 0.001.

Sequencing was performed on peripheral blood or thyroid tissue (not recorded which). The sequence was collected from an adult woman with Graves' disease, either hyperthyroidism or ophthalmopathy (not recorded which).

The CDR3 region is CASSFGPPGGYEQYF. Here the CDR3 DNA reads TGTGCCAGCAGCTTCGGACCTCCGGGGGGCTACGAGCAGTACTTC. This chain connects TRBV7-8 to TRBJ2-7, with TRBD2 matching 7 bases. This CDR3 contains 15 residues. Per germline, CDR1 SGHVS and CDR2 FQNEAQ. The ends lost 3 bases at V and 3 bases at J; junction bases unmatched: 8.